The rows below give T cell receptor beta chains drawn from one sample of a study of T cells after yellow fever vaccination. TCRdb itself ran the 5' RACE reads through MiXCR, one entry per CDR3 protein. The sample lists about 220,000 distinct CDR3 sequences, roughly 6.8% occurring once. Sequenced here: CD4+ T cells sorted from PBMCs, sampled on the day of the yellow fever booster vaccination. The source is a man younger than 40 who received the YFV17D yellow fever vaccine. Each CDR3 is given with its conserved first and last residue. A D gene is named only where the DNA matches it firmly. Not every row has a clone size; where given, it reads once, few, many or a size class.

v_call: TRBV7-4
clone_size: many
d_call: -
j_call: TRBJ2-1
cdr3_nt: TGTGCCAGCAGCCCATCTTGTAACAATGAGCAGTTCTTC
cdr3_aa: CASSPSCNNEQFF

v_call: TRBV6-2/TRBV6-3
clone_size: -
d_call: TRBD2
j_call: TRBJ2-7
cdr3_nt: TGTGCCAGCACCCGCGGGGGTACCTACGAGCTGTACTTC
cdr3_aa: CASTRGGTYELYF

v_call: TRBV7-9
clone_size: few
d_call: -
j_call: TRBJ2-1
cdr3_nt: TGTGCCAGCAGCTTAGGGACAGCGGGAAACTACAATGAGCAGTTCTTC
cdr3_aa: CASSLGTAGNYNEQFF

v_call: TRBV4-1
clone_size: -
d_call: TRBD1
j_call: TRBJ2-7
cdr3_nt: TGCGCCAGCAGCCAAGAAGCGGACAGGGGCTACGAGCAGTACTTC
cdr3_aa: CASSQEADRGYEQYF

v_call: TRBV10-3
clone_size: -
d_call: -
j_call: TRBJ2-7
cdr3_nt: TGTGCCATCAGTACCCGCGGCCAACCAGCAGAGCAGTACTTC
cdr3_aa: CAISTRGQPAEQYF

v_call: TRBV7-2
clone_size: few
d_call: -
j_call: TRBJ1-4
cdr3_nt: TGTGCCAGCAGCATTCCGACGGGGCTTAATGAAAAACTGTTTTTT
cdr3_aa: CASSIPTGLNEKLFF

v_call: TRBV5-1
clone_size: few
d_call: -
j_call: TRBJ2-6
cdr3_nt: TGCGCCAGCAGCCGGGCCTATGCCTTCTCTGGGGCCAACGTCCTGACTTTC
cdr3_aa: CASSRAYAFSGANVLTF

v_call: TRBV12-3/TRBV12-4
clone_size: few
d_call: TRBD2
j_call: TRBJ2-7
cdr3_nt: TGTGCCAGCAGTTACCGGACTAGCGGGATCCGCGAGCAGTACTTC
cdr3_aa: CASSYRTSGIREQYF

v_call: TRBV29-1
clone_size: many
d_call: -
j_call: TRBJ2-2
cdr3_nt: TGCAGCGTTGCACAGGCCGCGAACACCGGGGAGCTGTTTTTT
cdr3_aa: CSVAQAANTGELFF

v_call: TRBV5-1
clone_size: few
d_call: -
j_call: TRBJ2-3
cdr3_nt: TGCGCCAGCAGCTTGGTTTCAGTCGGCACAGATACGCAGTATTTT
cdr3_aa: CASSLVSVGTDTQYF

v_call: TRBV6-5
clone_size: many
d_call: -
j_call: TRBJ2-2
cdr3_nt: TGTGCCAGCACCTTGACCCTTGCCGGGGAGCTGTTTTTT
cdr3_aa: CASTLTLAGELFF

v_call: TRBV10-3
clone_size: few
d_call: TRBD2
j_call: TRBJ2-5
cdr3_nt: TGTGCCATCAGTGTGAGGGAGGGTGGAGAGACCCAGTACTTC
cdr3_aa: CAISVREGGETQYF

v_call: TRBV2
clone_size: few
d_call: TRBD2
j_call: TRBJ2-1
cdr3_nt: TGTGCCAGCAGTAAAACGGGACTATTGCAGTTCTTC
cdr3_aa: CASSKTGLLQFF

v_call: TRBV15
clone_size: -
d_call: TRBD1
j_call: TRBJ1-1
cdr3_nt: TGTGCCACCAGCTCCGACAGGGGGATTGGGACTGAAGCTTTCTTT
cdr3_aa: CATSSDRGIGTEAFF

v_call: TRBV9
clone_size: many
d_call: -
j_call: TRBJ1-1
cdr3_nt: TGTGCCAGCAGCGTAGATCAGGGTAACACTGAAGCTTTCTTT
cdr3_aa: CASSVDQGNTEAFF

v_call: TRBV2
clone_size: many
d_call: -
j_call: TRBJ2-5
cdr3_nt: TGTGCCAGCAGTGTCCGGCTGGCTGGGGAGACCCAGTACTTC
cdr3_aa: CASSVRLAGETQYF

v_call: TRBV20-1
clone_size: -
d_call: -
j_call: TRBJ2-7
cdr3_nt: TGCAGTGCTAGCAAGGGCCAGGGAAGGTCCGAGCAGTACTTC
cdr3_aa: CSASKGQGRSEQYF

v_call: TRBV4-3
clone_size: few
d_call: -
j_call: TRBJ2-2
cdr3_nt: TGCGCCAGCAGCCAAGAGGTAGTCGCCGGGGAGCTGTTTTTT
cdr3_aa: CASSQEVVAGELFF

v_call: TRBV6-1
clone_size: many
d_call: -
j_call: TRBJ2-5
cdr3_nt: TGTGCCAGCAGTCTAGGACAGTCGAAAGAGACCCAGTACTTC
cdr3_aa: CASSLGQSKETQYF

v_call: TRBV9
clone_size: -
d_call: -
j_call: TRBJ2-1
cdr3_nt: TGTGCCAGCAGCGTAGGAGGGCGGGTCGGGGATGAGCAGTTCTTC
cdr3_aa: CASSVGGRVGDEQFF

v_call: TRBV24-1
clone_size: many
d_call: -
j_call: TRBJ2-2
cdr3_nt: TGTGCCACCAGTGATGAGGGACCGACTAAAAGGGGGGAGCTGTTTTTT
cdr3_aa: CATSDEGPTKRGELFF

v_call: TRBV5-1
clone_size: few
d_call: TRBD2
j_call: TRBJ2-3
cdr3_nt: TGCGCCAGCAGCTTCGGGACTAGCGGGGCCCTCACAGATACGCAGTATTTT
cdr3_aa: CASSFGTSGALTDTQYF

v_call: TRBV5-1
clone_size: few
d_call: -
j_call: TRBJ2-1
cdr3_nt: TGCGCCAGCAGCTTGGCCAGGGGCGATGAGCAGTTCTTC
cdr3_aa: CASSLARGDEQFF

v_call: TRBV5-6
clone_size: -
d_call: -
j_call: TRBJ2-7
cdr3_nt: TGTGCCAGCAGTCTTGGTGGTAGGAACTCCTACGAGCAGTACTTC
cdr3_aa: CASSLGGRNSYEQYF

v_call: TRBV29-1
clone_size: many
d_call: -
j_call: TRBJ2-7
cdr3_nt: TGCAGCGTTGAAGACCCGCAGGGAGTCTACGAGCAGTACTTC
cdr3_aa: CSVEDPQGVYEQYF

v_call: TRBV20-1
clone_size: few
d_call: -
j_call: TRBJ2-3
cdr3_nt: TGCAGTGCTCCCGACTACTCAGATACGCAGTATTTT
cdr3_aa: CSAPDYSDTQYF

v_call: TRBV6-5
clone_size: many
d_call: TRBD1
j_call: TRBJ1-1
cdr3_nt: TGTGCCAGCAGTTACTCGTACAGGGGCTCTGAAGCTTTCTTT
cdr3_aa: CASSYSYRGSEAFF

v_call: TRBV20-1
clone_size: many
d_call: TRBD2
j_call: TRBJ2-1
cdr3_nt: TGCAGTGCTAGGGCGGGAGGGTCCTACAATGAGCAGTTCTTC
cdr3_aa: CSARAGGSYNEQFF

v_call: TRBV4-3
clone_size: -
d_call: -
j_call: TRBJ2-3
cdr3_nt: TGCGCCAGCAGCCAAGACTGGAACACAGATACGCAGTATTTT
cdr3_aa: CASSQDWNTDTQYF

v_call: TRBV20-1
clone_size: -
d_call: -
j_call: TRBJ1-3
cdr3_nt: TGCAGTGCTAGGGGGGACCAGGGCGCTGGAAACACCATATATTTT
cdr3_aa: CSARGDQGAGNTIYF

v_call: TRBV7-2
clone_size: many
d_call: -
j_call: TRBJ2-7
cdr3_nt: TGTGCCAGCAGCTTAAACGCATACGAGCAGTACTTC
cdr3_aa: CASSLNAYEQYF

v_call: TRBV6-1
clone_size: many
d_call: -
j_call: TRBJ2-1
cdr3_nt: TGTGCCAGTGTGGCCTTCGGGTCCTACAATGAGCAGTTCTTC
cdr3_aa: CASVAFGSYNEQFF

v_call: TRBV24-1
clone_size: many
d_call: TRBD2
j_call: TRBJ2-3
cdr3_nt: TGTGCCACCAGTAGCGGGGAAAGCACAGATACGCAGTATTTT
cdr3_aa: CATSSGESTDTQYF

v_call: TRBV18
clone_size: -
d_call: TRBD2
j_call: TRBJ2-2
cdr3_nt: TGTGCCAGCTCACCATCTAGCGGGAACACCGGGGAGCTGTTTTTT
cdr3_aa: CASSPSSGNTGELFF

v_call: TRBV9
clone_size: many
d_call: -
j_call: TRBJ1-6
cdr3_nt: TGTGCCAGCAGCGTACAAGGGGAGAATTCACCCCTCCACTTT
cdr3_aa: CASSVQGENSPLHF

v_call: TRBV12-5
clone_size: few
d_call: TRBD1
j_call: TRBJ2-3
cdr3_nt: TGTGCTAGTGGTTCGGGACAGGGTGCAGATACGCAGTATTTT
cdr3_aa: CASGSGQGADTQYF

v_call: TRBV12-5
clone_size: few
d_call: TRBD2
j_call: TRBJ2-1
cdr3_nt: TGTGCTAGTGGTTTCGGGGCGGGAGGGCCGGGTGAGCAGTTCTTC
cdr3_aa: CASGFGAGGPGEQFF

v_call: TRBV3-1
clone_size: many
d_call: TRBD2
j_call: TRBJ2-2
cdr3_nt: TGTGCCAGCAGCCAGCCGGGACTAGCGGGAGGGGGGACCGGGGAGCTGTTTTTT
cdr3_aa: CASSQPGLAGGGTGELFF

v_call: TRBV19
clone_size: many
d_call: -
j_call: TRBJ1-1
cdr3_nt: TGTGCCAGTAGTTGGGGGACTGAAGCTTTCTTT
cdr3_aa: CASSWGTEAFF

v_call: TRBV12-3/TRBV12-4
clone_size: many
d_call: -
j_call: TRBJ2-7
cdr3_nt: TGTGCCAGCAGTTCCATCTACGAGCAGTACTTC
cdr3_aa: CASSSIYEQYF

v_call: TRBV20-1
clone_size: many
d_call: -
j_call: TRBJ2-6
cdr3_nt: TGCAGTGCTGACAGCCCCTCTGGGGCCAACGTCCTGACTTTC
cdr3_aa: CSADSPSGANVLTF

v_call: TRBV6-1
clone_size: many
d_call: -
j_call: TRBJ2-2
cdr3_nt: TGTGCCAGCAGTGATCTTGGGACCGGGGAGCTGTTTTTT
cdr3_aa: CASSDLGTGELFF

v_call: TRBV29-1
clone_size: many
d_call: -
j_call: TRBJ2-3
cdr3_nt: TGCAGCGTTGAAGATAACGCAGATACGCAGTATTTT
cdr3_aa: CSVEDNADTQYF

v_call: TRBV7-2
clone_size: -
d_call: -
j_call: TRBJ2-5
cdr3_nt: TGTGCCAGCCGGGAAGGAGGGGAGACCCAGTACTTC
cdr3_aa: CASREGGETQYF

v_call: TRBV5-1
clone_size: -
d_call: -
j_call: TRBJ2-7
cdr3_nt: TGCGCCAGCAGCTTATCCACGACTATAACCCAGTCCTACGAGCAGTACTTC
cdr3_aa: CASSLSTTITQSYEQYF

v_call: TRBV5-1
clone_size: many
d_call: -
j_call: TRBJ2-7
cdr3_nt: TGCGCCAGCAGCGAACTAGGGAACTCCTACGAGCAGTACTTC
cdr3_aa: CASSELGNSYEQYF

v_call: TRBV7-6
clone_size: -
d_call: -
j_call: TRBJ1-1
cdr3_nt: TGTGCCAGCAGCTCATCTCGGGGAGGCACTGAAGCTTTCTTT
cdr3_aa: CASSSSRGGTEAFF

v_call: TRBV25-1
clone_size: many
d_call: -
j_call: TRBJ1-5
cdr3_nt: TGTGCCAGCAGAGGATCGGCGGTTCAGCCCCAGCATTTT
cdr3_aa: CASRGSAVQPQHF

v_call: TRBV6-5
clone_size: -
d_call: TRBD1
j_call: TRBJ1-4
cdr3_nt: TGTGCCAGCAGTTACTCTGCAGGGGGAAACGAAAAACTGTTTTTT
cdr3_aa: CASSYSAGGNEKLFF

v_call: TRBV29-1
clone_size: -
d_call: -
j_call: TRBJ2-5
cdr3_nt: TGCAGCGTTATAACTCATGGGGACGTTGAGACCCAGTACTTC
cdr3_aa: CSVITHGDVETQYF

v_call: TRBV12-3/TRBV12-4
clone_size: many
d_call: -
j_call: TRBJ1-5
cdr3_nt: TGTGCCAGCAGTTCAGAAAGCAATCAGCCCCAGCATTTT
cdr3_aa: CASSSESNQPQHF

v_call: TRBV4-3
clone_size: -
d_call: -
j_call: TRBJ2-2
cdr3_nt: TGCGCCAGCAGCCAAGCCCCGGGCAACACCGGGGAGCTGTTTTTT
cdr3_aa: CASSQAPGNTGELFF

v_call: TRBV3-1
clone_size: many
d_call: -
j_call: TRBJ2-2
cdr3_nt: TGTGCCAGCAGCCGGCCAACCGGGGAGCTGTTTTTT
cdr3_aa: CASSRPTGELFF

v_call: TRBV11-2
clone_size: many
d_call: TRBD2
j_call: TRBJ2-3
cdr3_nt: TGTGCCAGCAGCTTAGTTGCGGGAGCAGGCACAGATACGCAGTATTTT
cdr3_aa: CASSLVAGAGTDTQYF

v_call: TRBV24-1
clone_size: many
d_call: TRBD1
j_call: TRBJ2-1
cdr3_nt: TGTGCCACCAGCGGACAGGATCACAATGAGCAGTTCTTC
cdr3_aa: CATSGQDHNEQFF

v_call: TRBV9
clone_size: few
d_call: TRBD1
j_call: TRBJ2-5
cdr3_nt: TGTGCCAGCAGCATGAGACAGGGGGGTGGAGAGACCCAGTACTTC
cdr3_aa: CASSMRQGGGETQYF

v_call: TRBV20-1
clone_size: -
d_call: -
j_call: TRBJ2-5
cdr3_nt: TGCAGTGCTAGATTAGTTACCGGTCAAGAGACCCAGTACTTC
cdr3_aa: CSARLVTGQETQYF

v_call: TRBV7-2
clone_size: -
d_call: TRBD2
j_call: TRBJ2-1
cdr3_nt: TGTGCCAGCAGCCAAAGCGGGGTCCTCAATGAGCAGTTCTTC
cdr3_aa: CASSQSGVLNEQFF

v_call: TRBV7-2
clone_size: few
d_call: TRBD1
j_call: TRBJ1-1
cdr3_nt: TGTGCCAGCAGCTTAGGACAGGGGAGCTCTGAAGCTTTCTTT
cdr3_aa: CASSLGQGSSEAFF

v_call: TRBV12-3/TRBV12-4
clone_size: many
d_call: -
j_call: TRBJ1-5
cdr3_nt: TGTGCCAGCAGTTTAGGTCTACTGGGTTCGGGCAATCAGCCCCAGCATTTT
cdr3_aa: CASSLGLLGSGNQPQHF